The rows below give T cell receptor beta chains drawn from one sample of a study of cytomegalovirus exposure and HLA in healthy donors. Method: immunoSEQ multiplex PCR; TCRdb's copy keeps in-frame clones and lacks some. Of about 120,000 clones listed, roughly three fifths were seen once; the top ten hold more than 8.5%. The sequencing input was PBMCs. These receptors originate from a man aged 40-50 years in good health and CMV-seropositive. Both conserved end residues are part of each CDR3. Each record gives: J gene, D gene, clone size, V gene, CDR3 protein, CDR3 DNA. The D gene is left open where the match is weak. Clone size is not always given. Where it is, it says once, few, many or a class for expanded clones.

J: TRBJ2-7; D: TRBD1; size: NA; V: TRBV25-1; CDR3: CASSAGTGAYEQYF; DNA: TGTGCCAGCAGTGCCGGGACAGGGGCCTACGAGCAGTACTTC
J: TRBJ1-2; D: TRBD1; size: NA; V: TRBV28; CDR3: CASSLFTGGSNYGYTF; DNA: TGTGCCAGCAGTTTATTCACAGGGGGCTCTAACTATGGCTACACCTTC
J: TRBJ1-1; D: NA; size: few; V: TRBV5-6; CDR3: CASSLVGRLNTEAFF; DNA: TGTGCCAGCAGCTTGGTGGGCAGGTTGAACACTGAAGCTTTCTTT
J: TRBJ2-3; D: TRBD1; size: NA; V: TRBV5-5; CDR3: CASSRVGQGAERDTQYF; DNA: TGTGCCAGCAGCCGAGTCGGACAGGGGGCTGAAAGAGATACGCAGTATTTT
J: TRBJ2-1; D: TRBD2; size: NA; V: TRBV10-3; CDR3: CAISPQSGLAGDNEQFF; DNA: TGTGCCATCAGTCCCCAGTCTGGGCTAGCGGGTGACAATGAGCAGTTCTTC
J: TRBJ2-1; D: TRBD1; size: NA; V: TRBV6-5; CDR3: CASSWGQYNEQFF; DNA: TGTGCCAGCAGTTGGGGACAGTACAATGAGCAGTTCTTC
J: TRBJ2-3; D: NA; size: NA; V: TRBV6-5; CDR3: CASRSGGPTDTQYF; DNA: TGTGCCAGCAGGTCCGGGGGACCCACAGATACGCAGTATTTT
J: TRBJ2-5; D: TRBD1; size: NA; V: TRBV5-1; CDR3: CASSLGQGGETQYF; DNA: TGCGCCAGCAGCTTAGGACAGGGAGGCGAGACCCAGTACTTC
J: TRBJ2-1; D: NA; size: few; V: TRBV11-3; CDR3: CASSLASVYNEQFF; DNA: TGTGCCAGCAGCTTAGCTAGCGTCTACAATGAGCAGTTCTTC
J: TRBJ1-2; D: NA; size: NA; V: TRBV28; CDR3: CASSLSYSRVTF; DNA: TGTGCCAGCAGTTTATCTTACAGCCGAGTTACCTTC
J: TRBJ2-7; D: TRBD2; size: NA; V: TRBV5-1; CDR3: CASSSGLAGTLSYEQYF; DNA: TGCGCCAGCAGCTCGGGACTAGCGGGTACACTCTCCTACGAGCAGTACTTC
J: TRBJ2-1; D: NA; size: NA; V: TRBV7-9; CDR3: CASKLRDTGRADEQFF; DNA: TGTGCCAGCAAGCTTAGGGACACTGGGAGGGCGGATGAGCAGTTCTTC
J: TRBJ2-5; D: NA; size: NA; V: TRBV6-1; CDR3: CASTPRSVQETQYF; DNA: TGTGCCAGCACCCCTAGAAGCGTCCAAGAGACCCAGTACTTC
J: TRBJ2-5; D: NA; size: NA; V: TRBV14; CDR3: CASSQETRREAQYF; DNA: TGTGCCAGCAGCCAAGAGACCCGGCGTGAGGCCCAGTACTTC
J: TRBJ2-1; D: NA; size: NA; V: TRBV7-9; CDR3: CASSPPALDEQFF; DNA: TGTGCCAGCAGCCCGCCCGCTCTAGATGAGCAGTTCTTC
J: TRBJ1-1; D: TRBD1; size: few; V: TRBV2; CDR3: CASSASGGWGTEAFF; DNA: TGTGCCAGCAGCGCTTCAGGGGGCTGGGGCACTGAAGCTTTCTTT
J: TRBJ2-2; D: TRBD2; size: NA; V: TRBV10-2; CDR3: CASSGAGGAGELFF; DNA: TGCGCCAGCAGCGGAGCGGGAGGGGCCGGGGAGCTGTTTTTT
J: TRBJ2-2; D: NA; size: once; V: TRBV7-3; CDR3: CASRLQGTNTGELFF; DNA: TGTGCCAGCCGTTTGCAGGGGACGAACACCGGGGAGCTGTTTTTT
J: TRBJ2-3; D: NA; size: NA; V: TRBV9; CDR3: CASRGAQGDTQYF; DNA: TGTGCCAGCAGAGGGGCCCAGGGAGATACGCAGTATTTT
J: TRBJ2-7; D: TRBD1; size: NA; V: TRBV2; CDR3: CASSRDRGTYEQYF; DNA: TGTGCCAGCAGTAGGGACAGGGGAACCTACGAGCAGTACTTC
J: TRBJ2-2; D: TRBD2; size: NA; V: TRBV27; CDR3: CASSPSGRVTGELFF; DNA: TGTGCCAGCAGTCCCAGCGGGAGGGTCACCGGGGAGCTGTTTTTT
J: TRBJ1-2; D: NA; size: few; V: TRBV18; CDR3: CASSTEEGGNYGYTF; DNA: TGTGCCAGCTCCACGGAGGAGGGCGGGAACTATGGCTACACCTTC
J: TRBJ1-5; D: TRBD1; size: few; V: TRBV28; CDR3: CASSLRTGGVNQPQHF; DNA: TGTGCCAGCAGTTTAAGGACAGGGGGTGTCAATCAGCCCCAGCATTTT
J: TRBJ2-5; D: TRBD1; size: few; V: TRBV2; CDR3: CASGQGRETQYF; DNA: TGTGCCTCAGGACAGGGGCGGGAGACCCAGTACTTC
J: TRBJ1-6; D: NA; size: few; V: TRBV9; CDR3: CASSVGVAANSPLHF; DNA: TGTGCCAGCAGCGTAGGGGTCGCAGCGAATTCACCCCTCCACTTT
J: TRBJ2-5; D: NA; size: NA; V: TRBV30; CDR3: CAWSAGRETQYF; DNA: TGTGCCTGGAGTGCAGGTAGAGAGACCCAGTACTTC
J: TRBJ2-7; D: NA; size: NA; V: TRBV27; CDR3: CASSYRSGYEQYF; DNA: TGTGCCAGCAGTTATCGTAGCGGCTACGAGCAGTACTTC
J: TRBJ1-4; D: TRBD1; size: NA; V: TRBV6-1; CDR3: CASNGQGNEKLFF; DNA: TGTGCCAGCAATGGACAGGGGAATGAAAAACTGTTTTTT
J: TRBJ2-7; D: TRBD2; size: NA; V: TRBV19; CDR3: CASSYSGTPSEQYF; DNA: TGTGCCAGTAGTTATAGCGGGACTCCCAGCGAGCAGTACTTC
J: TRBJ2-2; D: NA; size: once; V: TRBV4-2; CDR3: CASSQDLGEVGELFF; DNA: TGTGCCAGCAGCCAGGATTTAGGGGAAGTCGGGGAGCTGTTTTTT
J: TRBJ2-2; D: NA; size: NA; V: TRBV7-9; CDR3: CASSLVRDTGELFF; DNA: TGTGCCAGCAGCTTAGTGCGGGACACCGGGGAGCTGTTTTTT
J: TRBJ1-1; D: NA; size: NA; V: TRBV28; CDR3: CASSSQGKSTEAFF; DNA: TGTGCCAGCAGTTCTCAGGGGAAGAGTACTGAAGCTTTCTTT
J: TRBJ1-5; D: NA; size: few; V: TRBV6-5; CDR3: CASRQQGQPQHF; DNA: TGTGCCAGCAGGCAACAGGGCCAGCCCCAGCATTTT
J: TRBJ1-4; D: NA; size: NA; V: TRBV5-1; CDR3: CASSLGGRSDEKLFF; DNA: TGCGCCAGCAGCTTGGGAGGAAGGTCTGATGAAAAACTGTTTTTT
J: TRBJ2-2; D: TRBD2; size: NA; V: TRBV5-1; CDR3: CASGKRDGTGELFF; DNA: TGCGCCAGCGGCAAGCGGGACGGGACCGGGGAGCTGTTTTTT
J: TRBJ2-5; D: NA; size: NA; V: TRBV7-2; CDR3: CASSLAPGMETQYF; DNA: TGTGCCAGCAGCTTAGCGCCGGGGATGGAGACCCAGTACTTC
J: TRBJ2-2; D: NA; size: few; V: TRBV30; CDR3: CAWTLNTGELFF; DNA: TGTGCCTGGACTCTGAACACCGGGGAGCTGTTTTTT
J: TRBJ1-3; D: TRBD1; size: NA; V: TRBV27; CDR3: CASSLRGPIGTAGNTIYF; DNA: TGTGCCAGCAGTTTAAGGGGCCCGATCGGGACAGCCGGAAACACCATATATTTT
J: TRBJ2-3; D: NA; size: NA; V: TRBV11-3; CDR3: CASSLGQTDTPIQYF; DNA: TGTGCCAGCAGCTTAGGCCAGACAGACACGCCGATTCAGTATTTT
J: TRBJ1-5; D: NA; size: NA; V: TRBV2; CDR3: CASSDEGKDQPQHF; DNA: TGTGCCAGCAGTGATGAGGGAAAAGATCAGCCCCAGCATTTT
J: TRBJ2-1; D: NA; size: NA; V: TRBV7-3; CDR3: CASSPGLSLYNEQFF; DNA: TGTGCCAGCAGCCCGGGTCTTTCCCTTTACAATGAGCAGTTCTTC
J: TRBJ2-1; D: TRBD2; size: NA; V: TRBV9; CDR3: CASSVAWAGAYNEQFF; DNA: TGTGCCAGCAGCGTAGCATGGGCGGGGGCCTACAATGAGCAGTTCTTC
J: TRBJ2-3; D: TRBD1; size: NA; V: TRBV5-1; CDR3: CASSSGQVTDTQYF; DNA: TGCGCCAGCAGCTCCGGACAGGTCACAGATACGCAGTATTTT
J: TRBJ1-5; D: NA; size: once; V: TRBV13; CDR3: CASSSQTSRGNQPQHF; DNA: TGTGCCAGCAGCTCCCAAACCTCGAGGGGCAATCAGCCCCAGCATTTT
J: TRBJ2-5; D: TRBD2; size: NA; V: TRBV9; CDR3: CASSTTSGRLGARETQYF; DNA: TGTGCCAGCTCTACGACTAGCGGGAGGTTAGGCGCTAGAGAGACCCAGTACTTC